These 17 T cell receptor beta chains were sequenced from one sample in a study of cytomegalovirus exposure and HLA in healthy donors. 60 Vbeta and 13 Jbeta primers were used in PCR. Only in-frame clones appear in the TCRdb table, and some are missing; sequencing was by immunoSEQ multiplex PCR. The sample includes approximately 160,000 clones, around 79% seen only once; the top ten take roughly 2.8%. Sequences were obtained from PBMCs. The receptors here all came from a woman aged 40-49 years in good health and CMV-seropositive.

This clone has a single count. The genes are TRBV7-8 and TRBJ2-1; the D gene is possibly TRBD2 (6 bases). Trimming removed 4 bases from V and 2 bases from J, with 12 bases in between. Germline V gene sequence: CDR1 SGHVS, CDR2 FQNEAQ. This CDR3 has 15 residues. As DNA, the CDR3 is TGTGCCAGCAGCTCCTCGGGACTGACCTACAATGAGCAGTTCTTC. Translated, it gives CASSSSGLTYNEQFF.

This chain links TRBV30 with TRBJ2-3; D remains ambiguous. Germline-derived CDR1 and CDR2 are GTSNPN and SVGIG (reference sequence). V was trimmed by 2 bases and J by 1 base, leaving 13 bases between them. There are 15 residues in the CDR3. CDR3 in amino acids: CAWSWINRGTDTQYF. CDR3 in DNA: TGTGCCTGGAGTTGGATAAACAGAGGCACAGATACGCAGTATTTT.

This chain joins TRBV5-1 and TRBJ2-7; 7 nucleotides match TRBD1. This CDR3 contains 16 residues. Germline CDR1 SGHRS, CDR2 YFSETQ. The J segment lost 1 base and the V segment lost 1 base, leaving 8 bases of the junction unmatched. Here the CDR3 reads CASSLQGQVGSYEQYF. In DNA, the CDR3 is TGCGCCAGCAGCTTGCAAGGACAGGTAGGATCCTACGAGCAGTACTTC.

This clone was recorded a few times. The DNA of the CDR3 is TGTGCCAGCTCTCGGACAGGGGCGGGTGAAAAACTGTTTTTT. Amino acids: CASSRTGAGEKLFF. V and J are TRBV27 and TRBJ1-4; 9 bases are a match to TRBD1. The V gene end was trimmed by 8 bases and the J gene end by 7 bases; junction bases not matched to a gene: 8. Germline CDR1 MNHEY, CDR2 SMNVEV (reference sequence). The CDR3 length is 14 residues.

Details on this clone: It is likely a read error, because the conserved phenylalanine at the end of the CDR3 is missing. CDR3 residues: CASSEAGGLGYTL. CDR3 bases: TGTGCCAGCAGTGAAGCTGGGGGCCTCGGCTACACCCTC. This chain links TRBV6-1 with TRBJ1-2; a possible D gene is TRBD1 (6 bases). Looked up from germline, CDR1 is MNHNS and CDR2 is SASEGT. The CDR3 is made up of 13 amino acids. V lost 0 bases, J lost 8 bases, and 10 bases lay in between.

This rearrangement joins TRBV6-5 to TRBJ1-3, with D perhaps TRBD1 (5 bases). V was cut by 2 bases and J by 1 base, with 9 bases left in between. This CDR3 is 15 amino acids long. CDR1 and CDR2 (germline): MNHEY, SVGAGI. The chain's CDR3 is CASSYARVSGNTIYF. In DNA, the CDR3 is TGTGCCAGCAGTTACGCCAGGGTTTCTGGAAACACCATATATTTT.

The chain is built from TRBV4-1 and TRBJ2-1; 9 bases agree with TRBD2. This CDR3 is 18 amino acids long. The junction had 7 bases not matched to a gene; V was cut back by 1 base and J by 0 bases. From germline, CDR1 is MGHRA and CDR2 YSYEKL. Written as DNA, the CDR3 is TGCGCCAGCAGCCAAGGAAAAGCTAGCGGGGTCTCCTACAATGAGCAGTTCTTC. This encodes CASSQGKASGVSYNEQFF.

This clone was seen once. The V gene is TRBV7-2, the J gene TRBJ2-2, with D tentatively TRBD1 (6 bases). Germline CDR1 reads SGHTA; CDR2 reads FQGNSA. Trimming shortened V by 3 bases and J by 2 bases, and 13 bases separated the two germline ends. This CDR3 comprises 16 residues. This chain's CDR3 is CASSFPDSRNTGELFF. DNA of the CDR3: TGTGCCAGCAGCTTCCCGGACAGCCGCAACACCGGGGAGCTGTTTTTT.

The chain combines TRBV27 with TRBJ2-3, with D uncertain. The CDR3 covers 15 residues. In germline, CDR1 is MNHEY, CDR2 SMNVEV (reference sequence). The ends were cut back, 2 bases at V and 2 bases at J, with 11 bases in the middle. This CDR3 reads CASSLADFATDTQYF. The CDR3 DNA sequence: TGTGCCAGCAGTTTAGCGGATTTCGCCACAGATACGCAGTATTTT.

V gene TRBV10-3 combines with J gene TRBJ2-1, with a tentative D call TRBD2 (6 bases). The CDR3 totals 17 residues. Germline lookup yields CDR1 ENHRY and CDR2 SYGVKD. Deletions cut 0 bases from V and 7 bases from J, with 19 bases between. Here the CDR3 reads CAISESPGLQAGNEQFF. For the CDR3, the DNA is TGTGCCATCAGTGAGTCCCCGGGACTCCAAGCTGGTAATGAGCAGTTCTTC.

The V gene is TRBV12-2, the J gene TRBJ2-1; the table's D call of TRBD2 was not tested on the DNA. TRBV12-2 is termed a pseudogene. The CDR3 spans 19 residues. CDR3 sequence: CASRYWTSGANSSYNEQFF. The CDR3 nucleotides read TGTGCAAGTCGCTACTGGACTAGCGGGGCGAATAGCTCCTACAATGAGCAGTTCTTC.

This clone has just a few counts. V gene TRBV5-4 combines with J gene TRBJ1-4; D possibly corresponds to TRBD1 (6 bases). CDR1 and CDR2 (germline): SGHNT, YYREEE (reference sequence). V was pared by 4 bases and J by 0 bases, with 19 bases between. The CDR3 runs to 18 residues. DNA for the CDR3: TGTGCCAGCAGCGAAGGGGGGGCAGCTGTCTCAACTAATGAAAAACTGTTTTTT. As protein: CASSEGGAAVSTNEKLFF.

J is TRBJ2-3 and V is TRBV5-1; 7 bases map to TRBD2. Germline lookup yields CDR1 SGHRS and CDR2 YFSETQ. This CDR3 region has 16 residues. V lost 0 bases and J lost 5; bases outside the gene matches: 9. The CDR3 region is CASSLAAAGVRDTQYF. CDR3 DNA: TGCGCCAGCAGCTTGGCGGCGGCGGGAGTTAGAGATACGCAGTATTTT.

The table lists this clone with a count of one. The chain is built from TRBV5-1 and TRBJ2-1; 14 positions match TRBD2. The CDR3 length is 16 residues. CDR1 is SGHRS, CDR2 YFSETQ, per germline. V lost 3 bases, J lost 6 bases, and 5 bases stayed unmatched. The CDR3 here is CASSSTSGGAGNEQFF. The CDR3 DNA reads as TGCGCCAGCAGCTCGACTAGCGGGGGGGCTGGCAATGAGCAGTTCTTC. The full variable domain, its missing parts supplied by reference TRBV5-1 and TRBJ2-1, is KAGVTQTPRYLIKTRGQQVTLSCSPISGHRSVSWYQQTPGQGLQFLFEYFSETQRNKGNFPGRFSGRQFSNSRSEMNVSTLELGDSALYLCASSSTSGGAGNEQFFGPGTRLTVL.

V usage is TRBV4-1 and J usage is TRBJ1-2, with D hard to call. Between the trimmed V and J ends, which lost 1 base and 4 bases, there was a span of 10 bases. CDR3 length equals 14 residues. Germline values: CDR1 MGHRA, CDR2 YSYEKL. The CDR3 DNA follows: TGCGCCAGCAGCCAAGTTGCGGGCTCCTATGGCTACACCTTC. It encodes CASSQVAGSYGYTF.

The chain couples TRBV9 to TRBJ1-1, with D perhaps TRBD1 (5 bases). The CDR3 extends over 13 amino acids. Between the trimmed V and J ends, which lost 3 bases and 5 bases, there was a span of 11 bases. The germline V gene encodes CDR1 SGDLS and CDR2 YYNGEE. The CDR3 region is CASSAGIRTEAFF. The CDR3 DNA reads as TGTGCCAGCAGCGCAGGGATCAGGACTGAAGCTTTCTTT.

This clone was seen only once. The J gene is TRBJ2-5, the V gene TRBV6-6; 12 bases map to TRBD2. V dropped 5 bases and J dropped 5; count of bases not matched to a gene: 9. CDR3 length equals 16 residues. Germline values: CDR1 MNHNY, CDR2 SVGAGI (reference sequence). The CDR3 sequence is CASSLRASGGAETQYF. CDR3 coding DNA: TGTGCCAGCAGTCTTCGTGCTAGCGGGGGGGCGGAGACCCAGTACTTC.